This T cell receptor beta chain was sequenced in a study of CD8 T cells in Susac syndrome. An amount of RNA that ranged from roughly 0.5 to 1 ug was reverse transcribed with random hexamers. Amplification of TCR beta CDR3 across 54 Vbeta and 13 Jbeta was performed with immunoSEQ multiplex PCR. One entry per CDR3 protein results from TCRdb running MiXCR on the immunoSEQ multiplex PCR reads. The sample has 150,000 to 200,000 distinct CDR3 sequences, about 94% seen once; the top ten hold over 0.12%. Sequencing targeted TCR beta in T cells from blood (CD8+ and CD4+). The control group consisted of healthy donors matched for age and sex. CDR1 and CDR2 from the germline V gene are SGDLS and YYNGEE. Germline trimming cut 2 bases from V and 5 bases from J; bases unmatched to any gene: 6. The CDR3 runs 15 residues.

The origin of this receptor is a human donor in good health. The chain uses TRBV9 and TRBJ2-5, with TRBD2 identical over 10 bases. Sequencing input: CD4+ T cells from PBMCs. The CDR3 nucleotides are TGTGCCAGCAGCGTCAGCGGGGGGGCTCGGGAGACCCAGTACTTC. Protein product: CASSVSGGARETQYF.